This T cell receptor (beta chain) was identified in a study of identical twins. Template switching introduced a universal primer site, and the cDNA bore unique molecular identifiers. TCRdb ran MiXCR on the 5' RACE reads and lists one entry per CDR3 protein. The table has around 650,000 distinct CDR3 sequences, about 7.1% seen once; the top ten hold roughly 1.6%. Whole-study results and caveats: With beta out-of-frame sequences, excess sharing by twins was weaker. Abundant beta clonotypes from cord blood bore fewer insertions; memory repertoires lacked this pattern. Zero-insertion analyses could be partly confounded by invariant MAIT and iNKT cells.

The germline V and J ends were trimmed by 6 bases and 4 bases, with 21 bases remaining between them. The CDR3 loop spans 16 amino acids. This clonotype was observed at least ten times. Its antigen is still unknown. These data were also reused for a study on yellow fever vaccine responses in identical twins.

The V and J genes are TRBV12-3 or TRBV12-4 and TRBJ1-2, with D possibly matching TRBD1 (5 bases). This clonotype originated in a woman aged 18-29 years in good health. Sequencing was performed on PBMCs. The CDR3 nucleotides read TGTGCCAGCAGCCCCGCGATGAGAGGGGCAGGCTATGGCTACACCTTC. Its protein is CASSPAMRGAGYGYTF.